The 30 T cell receptor beta chains below all came from one sample that was sequenced in a study of T cells in localized non-small cell lung cancer. Repertoires were generated with immunoSEQ multiplex PCR, while TCRdb's copy carries only in-frame clones and drops some. This table has approximately 31,000 clones, 85% to 95% appearing once. The starting material was peripheral blood, obtained before any cancer treatment. The source of these receptors is a woman aged 40-69 years with stage I lung adenocarcinoma.

V usage is TRBV7-2 and J usage is TRBJ2-1; TRBD2 might be the D (6 bases). CDR1 is SGHTA, CDR2 FQGNSA, per germline. V dropped 5 bases and J dropped 8 bases, with 22 bases sitting between them. The CDR3 is made up of 16 amino acids. The CDR3 DNA is TGTGCCAGCAGCGCGCGAGGGACTTCATCGGGTCATGAGCAGTTCTTC. It translates to CASSARGTSSGHEQFF. The variable domain in full, completed from reference TRBV7-2 and TRBJ2-1, reads GAGVSQSPSNKVTEKGKDVELRCDPISGHTALYWYRQSLGQGLEFLIYFQGNSAPDKSGLPSDRFSAERTGGSVSTLTIQRTQQEDSAVYLCASSARGTSSGHEQFFGPGTRLTVL.

The chain couples TRBV18 to TRBJ2-5; D is possibly TRBD1 or TRBD2 (5 bases each). From germline, CDR1 is KGHSH and CDR2 LQKENI. The CDR3 is 16 residues long. V lost 3 bases and J 5 bases, leaving 19 bases between the germline ends. Here the CDR3 reads CASSPGTAAMLETQYF. The CDR3 DNA follows: TGTGCCAGCTCACCCGGGACCGCCGCGATGTTGGAGACCCAGTACTTC.

The chain has TRBV21-1 and TRBJ1-3; TRBD1 is the table's D call, not checked against the DNA. TRBV21-1 is a known pseudogene. CDR3 length: 16 residues. CDR3 bases: TGTGCCAGCAGCACCTCGTCATGGCTTTCTGGAAACACCATATATTTT. This codes for CASSTSSWLSGNTIYF.

The chain uses TRBV5-1 and TRBJ2-5, with D possibly TRBD2 on 5 matching bases. The germline V and J ends were trimmed by 0 bases and 4 bases, with 10 bases remaining between them. CDR1 SGHRS and CDR2 YFSETQ come from the germline V gene. This CDR3 comprises 14 residues. The CDR3 DNA reads as TGCGCCAGCAGCTTGGAGTCGCGGGTAGAGACCCAGTACTTC. This translates into CASSLESRVETQYF.

The chain is built from TRBV7-8 and TRBJ1-5, with TRBD1 identical over 10 bases. The CDR3 spans 16 residues. Germline-derived CDR1 and CDR2 are SGHVS and FQNEAQ. The trim removed 4 bases at V and 6 bases at J, leaving 9 bases unmatched. The CDR3 sequence is CASSSWGQGRGQPQHF. The CDR3 DNA is TGTGCCAGCAGCTCCTGGGGACAGGGGAGGGGTCAGCCCCAGCATTTT.

Of note for this clone: At one end, the junction sequence differs from germline, possibly due to a read error. V gene TRBV7-7 combines with J gene TRBJ2-1; a possible D gene is TRBD2 (7 bases). The CDR3 is 16 residues long. Germline CDR1 reads SSHAT; CDR2 reads FNYEAQ (reference sequence). The DNA for the CDR3 is TGTGCTAGCAGCTCAACTAAGGGGGGGGACAAGGATGAGCAGTTCTTC. This codes for CASSSTKGGDKDEQFF.

The rearrangement links TRBV5-1 to TRBJ2-3, with TRBD2 matching over 12 bases. V shed 2 bases, J shed 5 bases, and the junction held 3 bases outside the gene matches. The V gene's germline CDR1 is SGHRS and CDR2 YFSETQ. CDR3 length: 15 amino acids. The CDR3 region is CASSLLAGGRDTQYF. Here the CDR3 DNA reads TGCGCCAGCAGCTTACTAGCGGGGGGAAGAGATACGCAGTATTTT.

The chain links TRBV7-2 to TRBJ1-4; a weak D match, TRBD1 (5 bases). The germline CDR1 and CDR2 sequences are SGHTA and FQGNSA. Trimming shortened V by 2 bases and J by 8 bases, and 15 bases separated the two germline ends. The CDR3 length is 15 residues. CDR3 sequence: CASSLRGTMGEKLFF. The CDR3 DNA reads as TGTGCCAGCAGCTTAAGGGGTACGATGGGCGAAAAACTGTTTTTT.

V gene TRBV12-5 combines with J gene TRBJ2-1, with D unresolved. Between the trimmed V and J ends, which lost 0 bases and 3 bases, there was a span of 15 bases. The germline V gene has CDR1 LGHNT and CDR2 FRNRAP. The CDR3 consists of 17 residues. The CDR3 sequence: CASGLVPLVSIYNEQFF. The DNA of the CDR3 is TGTGCTAGTGGTTTGGTACCCCTCGTTTCAATCTACAATGAGCAGTTCTTC.

The chain couples TRBV9 to TRBJ1-1, with D tentatively TRBD1 (5 bases). The germline V gene has CDR1 SGDLS and CDR2 YYNGEE. The V gene lost 3 bases and the J gene lost 0 bases, with 6 bases spanning the gap. The CDR3 loop spans 13 amino acids. CDR3 sequence: CASSGQLNTEAFF. The CDR3 coding sequence is TGTGCCAGCAGCGGACAGTTGAACACTGAAGCTTTCTTT. Full variable domain (remainder filled in from reference TRBV9 and TRBJ1-1): DSGVTQTPKHLITATGQRVTLRCSPRSGDLSVYWYQQSLDQGLQFLIQYYNGEERAKGNILERFSAQQFPDLHSELNLSSLELGDSALYFCASSGQLNTEAFFGQGTRLTVV.

This clone was counted a single time. V gene TRBV5-1 combines with J gene TRBJ1-2; 10 bases align to TRBD1. Germline V lookup: CDR1 SGHRS, CDR2 YFSETQ. With 4 bases clipped from V and 4 bases from J, the junction kept 4 bases outside the gene matches. This CDR3 is 14 amino acids long. The CDR3 reads CASSRGQGSYGYTF. The DNA of the CDR3 is TGCGCCAGCAGCAGGGGACAGGGGAGCTATGGCTACACCTTC.

The chain has TRBV21-1 and TRBJ2-4. TRBV21-1 is a listed pseudogene. The CDR3 contains 16 residues. The CDR3 DNA follows: TGTGCCAGCAGCTTGGATTCACTTCTAGCCAAAAACATTCAGTACTTC. Translated: CASSLDSLLAKNIQYF.

V and J are TRBV20-1 and TRBJ2-5; perhaps TRBD2 as D (6 bases). Germline CDR1 is DFQATT and CDR2 is SNEGSKA (reference sequence). CDR3 length equals 11 residues. CDR3 sequence (DNA): TGCAGCGGGGGAAAGGGGGAGACCCAGTACTTC. Protein: CSGGKGETQYF.

V usage is TRBV10-2 and J usage is TRBJ1-2; D gene ambiguous. Trimming took 3 bases from V and 6 from J, leaving 5 bases between them. This CDR3 has 11 residues. The germline CDR1 and CDR2 sequences are WSHSY and SAAADI. CDR3 nucleotides: TGCGCCAGCAGTGAAGTGGATGGCTACACCTTC. It translates to CASSEVDGYTF.

J is TRBJ1-2 and V is TRBV15; D gene uncertain. Germline CDR1 LNHNV, CDR2 YYDKDF (reference sequence). The CDR3 has 14 residues. V lost 1 base and J lost 4, with 10 bases in between. The CDR3 DNA sequence: TGTGCCACCAGCAGAGCCCTCCATACCTATGGCTACACCTTC. Protein: CATSRALHTYGYTF. Supplemented by reference TRBV15 and TRBJ1-2, the full variable domain reads DAMVIQNPRYQVTQFGKPVTLSCSQTLNHNVMYWYQQKSSQAPKLLFHYYDKDFNNEADTPDNFQSRRPNTSFCFLDIRSPGLGDTAMYLCATSRALHTYGYTFGSGTRLTVV.

The J gene is TRBJ2-5, the V gene TRBV7-8, with no clear D. This CDR3 contains 14 residues. V was pared by 4 bases and J by 5 bases, with 14 bases between. From germline, CDR1 is SGHVS and CDR2 FQNEAQ. This CDR3 is CASSSRLSKETQYF. The CDR3 nucleotides are TGTGCCAGCAGCTCGAGGCTCAGCAAGGAGACCCAGTACTTC. The variable domain in full, with the rest retrieved from reference TRBV7-8 and TRBJ2-5, is GAGVSQSPRYKVAKRGQDVALRCDPISGHVSLFWYQQALGQGPEFLTYFQNEAQLDKSGLPSDRFFAERPEGSVSTLKIQRTQQEDSAVYLCASSSRLSKETQYFGPGTRLLVL.

This clone has only one observation. The CDR3 reads CASSGASGQGAYEQYF. The CDR3 DNA is TGTGCCAGCAGCGGCGCGTCGGGACAGGGGGCTTACGAGCAGTACTTC. This chain uses TRBV7-9 with TRBJ2-7, with TRBD1 matching 12 bases. The CDR3 has 16 amino acids. Germline CDR1 and CDR2: SEHNR and FQNEAQ (reference sequence). Trimming took 5 bases from V and 4 from J; bases not matched to a gene: 9.

The V and J genes are TRBV18 and TRBJ2-6; D possibly corresponds to TRBD1 (6 bases). V gave up 2 bases and J gave up 1 base, with 12 bases separating them. There are 17 residues in the CDR3. CDR1 is KGHSH, CDR2 LQKENI, per germline. The CDR3 DNA follows: TGTGCCAGCTCACCATTTGGGACACAGTCTGGGGCCAACGTCCTGACTTTC. Translation gives CASSPFGTQSGANVLTF. The full variable domain, its missing parts supplied by reference TRBV18 and TRBJ2-6, is NAGVMQNPRHLVRRRGQEARLRCSPMKGHSHVYWYRQLPEEGLKFMVYLQKENIIDESGMPKERFSAEFPKEGPSILRIQQVVRGDSAAYFCASSPFGTQSGANVLTFGAGSRLTVL.

Remarks on this clone: The same CDR3 arises from other DNA sequences in this sample as well. This sequence joins TRBV7-8 and TRBJ2-1, with D perhaps matching TRBD1 or TRBD2 (5 bases each). V lost 5 bases, J lost 0 bases, and 20 bases lay in between. This CDR3 contains 18 residues. Germline-derived CDR1 and CDR2 are SGHVS and FQNEAQ. The CDR3 DNA is TGTGCCAGCAGCCATGCAAGGGGAGCGGATTTCTCCTACAATGAGCAGTTCTTC. Protein: CASSHARGADFSYNEQFF. Using reference TRBV7-8 and TRBJ2-1 for the parts outside the CDR3, the full variable domain is GAGVSQSPRYKVAKRGQDVALRCDPISGHVSLFWYQQALGQGPEFLTYFQNEAQLDKSGLPSDRFFAERPEGSVSTLKIQRTQQEDSAVYLCASSHARGADFSYNEQFFGPGTRLTVL.

The chain carries TRBV6-5 and TRBJ2-7, with 9 bases lining up with TRBD2. J gave up 2 bases and V 0 bases, and 2 bases lay outside the gene matches. Germline V gene lookup returns CDR1 MNHEY and CDR2 SVGAGI. The CDR3 is made up of 15 amino acids. CDR3 in amino acids: CASSYSSSGAYEQYF. CDR3 in DNA: TGTGCCAGCAGTTACTCGTCTAGCGGGGCCTACGAGCAGTACTTC.

The CDR3 DNA reads TGTGCCAGCGGGCTGGGGATGGCCTACGAGCAGTACTTC. It specifies CASGLGMAYEQYF. The chain links TRBV6-5 to TRBJ2-7; D not resolved. Germline values: CDR1 MNHEY, CDR2 SVGAGI. V was trimmed by 8 bases and J by 2 bases, leaving 13 bases between them. The CDR3 runs to 13 residues.

This clone appeared once. The chain joins TRBV12-5 to TRBJ2-3; possibly TRBD1 for D (6 bases). Germline CDR1 reads LGHNT; CDR2 reads FRNRAP. This CDR3 spans 15 amino acids. The V and J ends lost 4 bases and 4 bases respectively, with 15 bases between them. The CDR3 is CASGSPGVFADTQYF. CDR3 DNA: TGTGCTAGTGGTTCGCCAGGGGTGTTCGCAGATACGCAGTATTTT. Full variable domain (missing parts from reference TRBV12-5 and TRBJ2-3): DARVTQTPRHKVTEMGQEVTMRCQPILGHNTVFWYRQTMMQGLELLAYFRNRAPLDDSGMPKDRFSAEMPDATLATLKIQPSEPRDSAVYFCASGSPGVFADTQYFGPGTRLTVL.

V gene TRBV7-2 combines with J gene TRBJ2-7; the D gene could be TRBD1 or TRBD2 (6 bases each). Trimming shortened V by 4 bases and J by 7 bases, and 17 bases separated the two germline ends. Germline assignment: CDR1 SGHTA and CDR2 FQGNSA. The CDR3 has 14 residues. The CDR3 coding sequence is TGTGCCAGCAGCTGGGCTACAGGGAGGTGGGAGCAGTACTTC. This translates into CASSWATGRWEQYF.

Written as DNA, the CDR3 is TGCGCCAGCAGCAAGGGCGGGGGAGCAGTCCAAGAGACCCAGTACTTC. Amino acid sequence: CASSKGGGAVQETQYF. The chain recombines TRBV5-1 with TRBJ2-5; TRBD2 aligns across 7 bases. The germline gives CDR1 SGHRS, CDR2 YFSETQ. The length of the CDR3 is 16 residues. Trimming at V came to 4 bases and at J to 1 base, leaving 10 bases not matched to a gene.

CDR3 residues: CASRDMNNSPLHF. In nucleotides, the CDR3 is TGTGCCAGTAGGGACATGAACAATTCACCCCTCCACTTT. The rearrangement uses TRBV19 and TRBJ1-6; TRBD1 is a possible D gene (5 bases). Looked up from germline, CDR1 is LNHDA and CDR2 is SQIVND (reference sequence). Deletions cut 6 bases from V and 7 bases from J, with 10 bases between. The CDR3 is 13 residues long. Drawing the rest from reference TRBV19 and TRBJ1-6, the complete variable domain is DGGITQSPKYLFRKEGQNVTLSCEQNLNHDAMYWYRQDPGQGLRLIYYSQIVNDFQKGDIAEGYSVSREKKESFPLTVTSAQKNPTAFYLCASRDMNNSPLHFGNGTRLTVT.

In this sample, this clone turned up once. The chain couples TRBV11-3 to TRBJ1-1; 8 bases are shared with TRBD1. Germline values: CDR1 SGHNT, CDR2 YENEEA. V shed 5 bases, J shed 5 bases, and the junction held 7 bases outside the gene matches. This CDR3 has 14 residues. The CDR3 sequence: CASSRNTGGTEAFF. In nucleotides, the CDR3 is TGTGCCAGCAGCCGAAACACAGGGGGGACTGAAGCTTTCTTT.

In the case of this clone: The junction differs from germline at one of its ends, possibly a read error. J is TRBJ2-2 and V is TRBV7-9, with D perhaps TRBD1 (6 bases). The CDR3 runs to 12 residues. Germline CDR1 SEHNR, CDR2 FQNEAQ (reference sequence). The CDR3 is CLGGPDTGELFF. The DNA of the CDR3 is TGCCTAGGGGGTCCTGACACCGGGGAGCTGTTTTTT.

A single count supports this clone. The rearrangement joins TRBV9 to TRBJ2-3, with D maybe TRBD1 (5 bases). The CDR3 runs 16 residues. Germline lookup yields CDR1 SGDLS and CDR2 YYNGEE. V lost 0 bases and J 6 bases, leaving 17 bases between the germline ends. The CDR3 sequence is CASSVEGRTRTDTQYF. In DNA, the CDR3 is TGTGCCAGCAGCGTAGAGGGGCGGACCCGGACGGATACGCAGTATTTT.

The V and J genes are TRBV6-5 and TRBJ1-1; D perhaps matches TRBD1 (5 bases). Trimming stripped 5 bases from V and 11 bases from J, with 18 bases between. The germline V gene encodes CDR1 MNHEY and CDR2 SVGAGI. The CDR3 is 13 amino acids. CDR3 bases: TGTGCCAGCAGTGGAGGGACCGGGCGGGGGGCTTTCTTT. Translation: CASSGGTGRGAFF.

The chain carries TRBV7-6 and TRBJ1-4; the match to TRBD1 covers 9 bases. The CDR3 loop spans 20 amino acids. Germline lookup yields CDR1 SGHVS and CDR2 FNYEAQ. V dropped 4 bases and J dropped 1; count of bases not matched to a gene: 16. Written as DNA, the CDR3 is TGTGCCAGCAGCTCGCCCCTCCGGGACAGGGCGGGGTTAACTAATGAAAAACTGTTTTTT. Its translation: CASSSPLRDRAGLTNEKLFF.